Each of the 12 T cell receptor beta chains below was sequenced from the same sample in a study of T cells in Graves' hyperthyroidism and ophthalmopathy. It was RNA transcripts that yielded the amplified TCR beta CDR3 regions. RT-PCR in the first round (using the HTBI primer set) targeted the TCR CDR3. TCRdb reanalysed the multiplex PCR reads using MiXCR and keeps one entry per CDR3 protein. The sample yields around 400,000 distinct CDR3 sequences, around 25% seen once. Material for sequencing was blood. The receptor source for this set is a man aged 45-65 years with Graves' hyperthyroidism.

The chain recombines TRBV11-2 with TRBJ1-3; no reliable D call. Germline V gene lookup returns CDR1 SGHAT and CDR2 FQNNGV. Trimming took 5 bases from V and 4 from J, leaving 9 bases between them. The CDR3 has 13 amino acids. CDR3 region: CASSPPPGNTIYF. In DNA form, the CDR3 reads TGTGCCAGCAGCCCACCCCCCGGAAACACCATATATTTT.

V gene TRBV6-1 combines with J gene TRBJ2-7, with D unresolved. Germline CDR1 MNHNS, CDR2 SASEGT. V was shortened by 6 bases and J by 2 bases, with 11 bases between the two germline ends. CDR3 length: 13 amino acids. The DNA of the CDR3 is TGTGCCAGCAGCCCCGTATCAGCCTACGAGCAGTACTTC. It specifies CASSPVSAYEQYF.

This rearrangement joins TRBV28 to TRBJ1-5, with 9 bases fitting TRBD1. Per the germline V gene, CDR1 is MDHEN and CDR2 is SYDVKM. V was clipped by 6 bases and J by 1 base; unmatched bases: 4. This CDR3 contains 15 residues. The CDR3 is CASRDTGGSNQPQHF. CDR3 bases: TGTGCCAGCAGGGATACAGGGGGCAGCAATCAGCCCCAGCATTTT.

The chain couples TRBV7-2 to TRBJ2-5, with unresolved D. Germline CDR1 is SGHTA and CDR2 is FQGNSA. Trimming pared 2 bases from V and 4 bases from J, leaving 17 bases between. The CDR3 is 16 amino acids. CDR3 DNA: TGTGCCAGCAGCTTAAGTCGCCCCTCGATGGGAGAGACCCAGTACTTC. This codes for CASSLSRPSMGETQYF.

The rearrangement joins TRBV12-3 or TRBV12-4 to TRBJ2-1; no firm D call. V was trimmed by 5 bases and J by 7 bases, leaving 9 bases between them. This CDR3 has 12 amino acids. This CDR3 reads CASSKLGNEQFF. The CDR3 DNA reads TGTGCCAGCAGTAAATTGGGTAATGAGCAGTTCTTC.

The CDR3 coding sequence is TGTGCCAGCAGAAGAGACAGGGGAATGAACTACGAGCAGTACTTC. It codes for CASRRDRGMNYEQYF. V gene TRBV7-2 combines with J gene TRBJ2-7; 8 bases fit TRBD1. The CDR3 is 15 residues long. Germline CDR1 reads SGHTA; CDR2 reads FQGNSA. After removal of 6 bases from V and 3 bases from J, the junction contained 10 bases not matched to a gene.

This clonotype was picked up a small number of times. The chain carries TRBV5-1 and TRBJ1-2; D possibly corresponds to TRBD1 (6 bases). The germline V gene has CDR1 SGHRS and CDR2 YFSETQ. The CDR3 has 14 residues. Trimming cost V 5 bases and J 4 bases, with 15 bases left between them. The CDR3: CASRPEQGSYGYTF. For the CDR3, the DNA is TGCGCCAGCAGGCCGGAACAGGGAAGCTATGGCTACACCTTC.

This clonotype was counted many times. The chain combines TRBV27 with TRBJ2-5, with D uncertain. Per the germline V gene, CDR1 is MNHEY and CDR2 is SMNVEV (reference sequence). V lost 2 bases and J 6 bases, leaving 4 bases between the germline ends. This CDR3 comprises 11 residues. CDR3 protein: CASSLGQTQYF. In DNA, the CDR3 is TGTGCCAGCAGTTTAGGACAGACCCAGTACTTC.

V usage is TRBV11-2 and J usage is TRBJ2-7, with D possibly matching TRBD1 (6 bases). The V gene's germline CDR1 is SGHAT and CDR2 FQNNGV. This CDR3 spans 15 amino acids. Trimming took 5 bases from V and 6 from J, leaving 20 bases between them. The CDR3 bases are TGTGCCAGCAGCCTCCCGGGACAAAATATGGGCGAGCAGTACTTC. Its translation is CASSLPGQNMGEQYF.

This rearrangement joins TRBV11-2 to TRBJ2-5; TRBD1 agrees at 10 bases. CDR1 is SGHAT, CDR2 FQNNGV, per germline. The V segment lost 9 bases and the J segment 6 bases; nucleotides outside the gene matches: 4. This CDR3 has 12 amino acids. CDR3 nucleotides: TGTGCCAGTGGACAGGGGGAAAAGACCCAGTACTTC. It codes for CASGQGEKTQYF.

This clonotype was detected a few times. The V and J genes are TRBV27 and TRBJ2-7; 10 positions match TRBD2. Trimming at V came to 2 bases and at J to 0 bases, leaving 4 bases not matched to a gene. From germline, CDR1 is MNHEY and CDR2 SMNVEV (reference sequence). There are 16 residues in the CDR3. The CDR3 nucleotides read TGTGCCAGCAGTTTAAGGCTAGCGGGAGTCTCCTACGAGCAGTACTTC. Protein sequence: CASSLRLAGVSYEQYF.

This clonotype was counted between two and nine times. V usage is TRBV6-2 or TRBV6-3 and J usage is TRBJ2-1; 7 nucleotides align to TRBD2. V trimming: 0 bases; J trimming: 8 bases; junction bases outside the gene matches: 10. Germline V gene sequence: CDR1 MNHEY, CDR2 SVGEGT. This CDR3 region has 16 residues. CDR3 residues: CASSYSAGRAGDEQFF. The DNA for the CDR3 is TGTGCCAGCAGTTACTCGGCAGGGAGGGCCGGAGATGAGCAGTTCTTC.